These T cell receptor beta chains were read from a single sample in a study of T-cell memory formation after mild COVID-19. Each CDR3 protein is one row after TCRdb ran MiXCR on the 5' RACE reads. The data show 150,000 to 200,000 distinct CDR3 sequences, with about a sixth seen just once and approximately 2.1% held by the top ten. Sequencing used PBMCs or a T cell subset sorted from them (not recorded which). The receptors were gathered from an adult woman who had mild COVID-19 (a few samples of this study predate the infection). Cell type and time point are not known. Each CDR3 is given with its conserved first and last residue.

CDR3 protein	V gene	J gene
CSAQSLYGYTF	TRBV20-1	TRBJ1-2
CASSPTEGLAGEQYF	TRBV7-3	TRBJ2-7
CASSPPGGYEQYF	TRBV18	TRBJ2-7
CASSLRGGEAFF	TRBV3-1	TRBJ1-1
CASSPRGEQFF	TRBV7-2	TRBJ2-1
CASSLLGGLPKNIQYF	TRBV7-2	TRBJ2-4
CASSESVSQNYGYTF	TRBV6-1	TRBJ1-2
CATSRDPGTSGNEQFF	TRBV15	TRBJ2-1
CASSPPGSKETQYF	TRBV5-1	TRBJ2-5
CASSLKSGGEGILAGANVLTF	TRBV4-1	TRBJ2-6
CASSLSVAGPDTQYF	TRBV5-1	TRBJ2-3
CATPGQGLGGYTF	TRBV11-1	TRBJ1-2
CASRRGLAGGEDTQYF	TRBV6-5	TRBJ2-3
CASSLLQGMNTEAFF	TRBV12-3/TRBV12-4	TRBJ1-1
CASSLINQPQHF	TRBV2	TRBJ1-5
CSALAGDLYQETQYF	TRBV29-1	TRBJ2-5
CATSGLADRNIQYF	TRBV24-1	TRBJ2-4
CASSQVLAGELFF	TRBV14	TRBJ2-2
CAISESSDTQYF	TRBV10-3	TRBJ2-3
CASSPMTGGFRETQYF	TRBV25-1	TRBJ2-5
CASSPITGTAFF	TRBV18	TRBJ1-1
CASSDSRNEQFF	TRBV6-2/TRBV6-3	TRBJ2-1
CASSGVGYLTGELFF	TRBV2	TRBJ2-2
CASSLGTLNTEAFF	TRBV12-3/TRBV12-4	TRBJ1-1
CASSLNLQASGRLSYEQYF	TRBV7-9	TRBJ2-7
CSVERQGRYGYTF	TRBV29-1	TRBJ1-2
CASSQDSGGQYNSPLHF	TRBV4-2	TRBJ1-6
CASSVEWAGNYEQYF	TRBV9	TRBJ2-7
CASSRGEVGTEAFF	TRBV3-1	TRBJ1-1
CASRPNIYNSPLHF	TRBV6-5	TRBJ1-6
CASSLPSGKTQYF	TRBV7-8	TRBJ2-5
CATRSGYYEQYF	TRBV2	TRBJ2-7
CASSQEASSYTLYEQYF	TRBV4-2	TRBJ2-7